The 17 T cell receptor beta chains below were found in one sample sequenced in a study of T cells in Graves' hyperthyroidism and ophthalmopathy. What was amplified from RNA transcripts were TCR beta CDR3 regions. First-round RT-PCR with HTBI primers amplified the TCR CDR3 region. Via MiXCR, TCRdb re-called the multiplex PCR reads, giving one row per CDR3 protein. The sample holds about half a million distinct CDR3 sequences, just under 20% seen once. Sequencing was performed on blood. These receptors came from a man aged 35-49 years with Graves' ophthalmopathy.

This clonotype was seen a few times. The chain employs TRBV5-5 and TRBJ2-3; TRBD2 aligns across 9 bases. Germline V gene lookup returns CDR1 SGHKS and CDR2 YYEKEE (reference sequence). The CDR3 spans 18 residues. J was trimmed by 2 bases and V by 4 bases; bases with no gene match: 14. CDR3 DNA: TGTGCCAGCAGCCCCGGGAAGGCTAGCGGGATCCCCACAGATACGCAGTATTTT. Its translation is CASSPGKASGIPTDTQYF.

Details on this clonotype: This may arise from a read error, as a much more abundant clone is one base away. The V and J genes are TRBV5-1 and TRBJ2-1; maybe TRBD2 (6 bases). The CDR3 is 14 residues long. From germline, CDR1 is SGHRS and CDR2 YFSETQ. V lost 3 bases and J lost 2, with 9 bases in between. The CDR3 nucleotides are TGCGCCAGCAGCTGGGGGGAGGCCTACAATGAGCAGTTCTTC. Protein: CASSWGEAYNEQFF.

V gene TRBV19 combines with J gene TRBJ2-7; 7 positions match TRBD1. The length of the CDR3 is 15 residues. Per germline, CDR1 LNHDA and CDR2 SQIVND (reference sequence). J lost 1 base, V lost 3 bases, and 6 bases had no gene match. The CDR3 reads CASSIMTGLSYEQYF. DNA of the CDR3: TGTGCCAGTAGTATCATGACAGGGCTTTCCTACGAGCAGTACTTC.

Points on this clonotype: This clone may be a read error of a much larger clone one base away. V is TRBV10-2 and J is TRBJ2-2; D uncertain. This CDR3 is built from 17 residues. Germline CDR1 is WSHSY and CDR2 is SAAADI. The CDR3 DNA reads TGCACCAGCAGTATGGAGCAGATCGGTACCCTGACCGGGGAGCTGTTTTTT. Its protein is CTSSMEQIGTLTGELFF.

This clonotype was picked up a small number of times. This chain joins TRBV12-3 or TRBV12-4 and TRBJ1-5; the D gene is possibly TRBD1 (5 bases). Trimming removed 5 bases at V and 0 bases at J, with 14 bases between. This CDR3 has 16 residues. CDR3: CASSKRGRDSNQPQHF. The CDR3 DNA follows: TGTGCCAGCAGTAAACGAGGCAGGGATAGCAATCAGCCCCAGCATTTT.

This clonotype was detected many times. Its ends do not fully match the called genes, so a read error is possible. The rearrangement links TRBV20-1 to TRBJ1-1, with D tentatively TRBD1 (5 bases). Germline lookup yields CDR1 DFQATT and CDR2 SNEGSKA (reference sequence). This CDR3 is 14 amino acids long. The CDR3 region has the DNA TGCAGTGCTCGAGAAACGGGGCCTCACACTGAAGCTTTCTTT. Protein sequence: CSARETGPHTEAFF.

This clonotype was detected many times. Here the CDR3 DNA reads TGTGCCAGCAGCTCCCCAACTAATGAAAAACTGTTTTTT. Protein product: CASSSPTNEKLFF. The J gene is TRBJ1-4, the V gene TRBV28; D gene ambiguous. CDR3 length: 13 amino acids. V lost 6 bases, J lost 0 bases, and 5 bases lay in between. The germline V gene encodes CDR1 MDHEN and CDR2 SYDVKM.

This chain joins TRBV6-2 or TRBV6-3 and TRBJ1-2; no firm D call. Per germline, CDR1 MNHEY and CDR2 SVGEGT. The length of the CDR3 is 13 residues. Trimming removed 5 bases from V and 7 bases from J, with 14 bases in between. As DNA, the CDR3 is TGTGCCAGCAGTCGAGGAGGGAATGCTGGCTACACCTTC. Its translation is CASSRGGNAGYTF.

This clonotype was observed a few times. The chain combines TRBV6-1 with TRBJ2-1; a possible D gene is TRBD1 (6 bases). This CDR3 has 14 residues. CDR1 MNHNS and CDR2 SASEGT come from the germline V gene. With 6 bases removed from V and 4 bases from J, the gap between germline ends came to 13 bases. The chain's CDR3 is CASRQDRMYNEQFF. DNA for the CDR3: TGTGCCAGCAGGCAGGACAGAATGTACAATGAGCAGTTCTTC.

This clonotype was seen many times. The chain links TRBV7-9 to TRBJ2-1; 7 positions match TRBD2. This CDR3 is 16 amino acids long. V shed 1 base, J shed 5 bases, and the junction held 8 bases outside the gene matches. In germline, CDR1 is SEHNR, CDR2 FQNEAQ (reference sequence). CDR3 coding DNA: TGTGCCAGCAGCTTAGGACGGAGCGGGATCGACAATGAGCAGTTCTTC. Translated, it gives CASSLGRSGIDNEQFF.

Only a few counts were recorded for this clonotype. This rearrangement joins TRBV20-1 to TRBJ2-7, with TRBD1 as a possible D gene (6 bases). Germline assignment: CDR1 DFQATT and CDR2 SNEGSKA (reference sequence). The CDR3 totals 13 residues. V lost 1 base and J 13 bases, leaving 20 bases between the germline ends. This CDR3 is CSARVVAGAPVYF. CDR3 bases: TGCAGTGCTAGAGTTGTGGCAGGGGCCCCTGTCTACTTC.

V usage is TRBV11-2 and J usage is TRBJ1-6; TRBD1 is a possible D gene (5 bases). V dropped 6 bases and J dropped 7 bases, with 19 bases sitting between them. Germline values: CDR1 SGHAT, CDR2 FQNNGV. The CDR3 spans 16 residues. The DNA of the CDR3 is TGTGCCAGCAGGGACCTAGGAAGAGGGGAGAATTCACCCCTCCACTTT. Its protein is CASRDLGRGENSPLHF.

The rearrangement joins TRBV28 to TRBJ2-7; D is perhaps TRBD2 (6 bases). V gave up 7 bases and J gave up 6 bases, with 22 bases separating them. The CDR3 is 15 amino acids. Germline values: CDR1 MDHEN, CDR2 SYDVKM. CDR3 DNA: TGTGCCAGCACCTGGAGGGCTCTAGGTGGCGGCGAGCAGTACTTC. Protein: CASTWRALGGGEQYF.

The chain has TRBV28 and TRBJ2-3; the D gene is possibly TRBD1 (5 bases). The germline V gene encodes CDR1 MDHEN and CDR2 SYDVKM. V was trimmed by 7 bases and J by 0 bases, leaving 5 bases between them. The CDR3 sequence is 12 residues long. In nucleotides, the CDR3 is TGTGCCAGCAAGGGGAGCACAGATACGCAGTATTTT. It codes for CASKGSTDTQYF.

This chain joins TRBV9 and TRBJ2-2, with D hard to call. The CDR3 totals 14 residues. CDR1 and CDR2 from the germline V gene are SGDLS and YYNGEE. V lost 2 bases and J lost 7, with 12 bases in between. CDR3 sequence reads: CASSVSPDGGELFF. The CDR3 bases are TGTGCCAGCAGCGTCAGTCCCGATGGCGGGGAGCTGTTTTTT.

The gene calls are TRBV19 and TRBJ1-2; 9 bases line up with TRBD1. CDR1 is LNHDA and CDR2 is SQIVND in the germline V gene (reference sequence). V lost 4 bases, J lost 2 bases, and 5 bases stayed unmatched. The CDR3 sequence is 15 residues long. CDR3 nucleotide sequence: TGTGCCAGTAGTAGGGGACAGGGCGAGAACTATGGCTACACCTTC. Protein product: CASSRGQGENYGYTF. Looking up the rest from reference TRBV19 and TRBJ1-2 gives the full variable domain: DGGITQSPKYLFRKEGQNVTLSCEQNLNHDAMYWYRQDPGQGLRLIYYSQIVNDFQKGDIAEGYSVSREKKESFPLTVTSAQKNPTAFYLCASSRGQGENYGYTFGSGTRLTVV.

This clonotype was counted only a few times. Just one base apart from a much larger clone, this may be a read error. The chain joins TRBV7-8 to TRBJ2-7; either TRBD1 or TRBD2 may supply D (5 bases each). V was trimmed by 3 bases and J by 3 bases, leaving 9 bases between them. This CDR3 is built from 13 residues. Germline V gene sequence: CDR1 SGHVS, CDR2 FQNEAQ. The CDR3 loop is CASSFWDGYEQYF. In DNA form, the CDR3 reads TGTGCCAGCAGCTTCTGGGACGGCTACGAGCAGTACTTC.